The next 10 T cell receptor beta chains were all read from a single sample in a study of blood T cell repertoires in COVID-19 (dated by TCRdb to 2020 to 2022). Libraries were constructed by the immunoSEQ multiplex PCR assay. TCRdb provides this immuneACCESS table in a form limited to in-frame rearrangements. Some clones are lacking; in checked studies, under half of them reflect an unresolved V gene, and why the rest are absent is not known. The sample profile shows about 170,000 clones; under 90% of them were found once. The top ten clones comprise more than 14% of the sample. Specimen: peripheral blood. Receptors originate from a woman between 65 and 79 years old with COVID-19, enrolled during active disease.

The rearrangement joins TRBV18 to TRBJ2-2, with 7 nucleotides matching TRBD1. Germline V gene data show CDR1 as KGHSH and CDR2 as LQKENI. The CDR3 covers 17 residues. Trimming at V came to 0 bases and at J to 6 bases, leaving 10 bases not matched to a gene. The chain's CDR3 is CASSPPFTGAGAGELFF. The CDR3 DNA reads TGTGCCAGCTCACCACCGTTTACAGGGGCCGGCGCCGGGGAGCTGTTTTTT.

The chain uses TRBV3-1 (or the pseudogene TRBV3-2) and TRBJ2-5; TRBD2 matches 10 bases. The trim removed 0 bases at V and 3 bases at J, leaving 4 bases unmatched. Per germline, CDR1 LGHDT and CDR2 YNNKEL (reference sequence). The CDR3 is made up of 16 amino acids. The CDR3 DNA reads TGTGCCAGCAGCCAAGAAGGGGGACTAGCGAAAGAGACCCAGTACTTC. Protein product: CASSQEGGLAKETQYF.

This chain uses TRBV5-1 with TRBJ2-5; D is possibly TRBD1 (6 bases). V was cut by 4 bases and J by 5 bases, with 9 bases left in between. This CDR3 spans 12 amino acids. CDR1 SGHRS and CDR2 YFSETQ come from the germline V gene. The CDR3 bases are TGCGCCAGCAGCACAGGGTTTGAGACCCAGTACTTC. Protein product: CASSTGFETQYF.

The chain recombines TRBV18 with TRBJ2-2; the D gene is possibly TRBD2 (5 bases). V was trimmed by 4 bases and J by 3 bases, leaving 15 bases between them. CDR1 and CDR2 (germline): KGHSH, LQKENI. This CDR3 has 16 amino acids. The CDR3: CASSLSSFGHTGELFF. The CDR3, as DNA: TGTGCCAGCTCACTATCTAGCTTCGGGCACACCGGGGAGCTGTTTTTT. Filled out from reference TRBV18 and TRBJ2-2, the complete variable domain reads NAGVMQNPRHLVRRRGQEARLRCSPMKGHSHVYWYRQLPEEGLKFMVYLQKENIIDESGMPKERFSAEFPKEGPSILRIQQVVRGDSAAYFCASSLSSFGHTGELFFGEGSRLTVL.

The CDR3 spells CASSLQANTEAFF. The DNA of the CDR3 is TGTGCCAGCAGCTTGCAAGCAAACACTGAAGCTTTCTTT. The rearrangement links TRBV5-4 to TRBJ1-1; D call uncertain. The germline V and J ends were trimmed by 1 base and 2 bases, with 6 bases remaining between them. The CDR3 runs 13 residues. CDR1 and CDR2 (germline): SGHNT, YYREEE (reference sequence).

The chain employs TRBV12-3 or TRBV12-4 and TRBJ1-2; D is undetermined. Deletions cut 4 bases from V and 4 bases from J, with 10 bases between. The CDR3 has 13 residues. The CDR3 sequence is CASSSTLSYGYTF. The CDR3 region has the DNA TGTGCCAGCAGTTCGACATTGAGCTATGGCTACACCTTC.

The chain links TRBV19 to TRBJ1-2; TRBD1 matches at 11 bases. The trim removed 5 bases at V and 4 bases at J, leaving 6 bases unmatched. The CDR3 covers 15 residues. The germline V gene encodes CDR1 LNHDA and CDR2 SQIVND (reference sequence). CDR3 residues: CASSPRTGGLYGYTF. The CDR3 DNA reads as TGTGCCAGTAGTCCAAGGACAGGGGGCCTCTATGGCTACACCTTC.

V and J are TRBV30 and TRBJ1-2; maybe TRBD1 (6 bases). CDR1 and CDR2 from the germline V gene are GTSNPN and SVGIG (reference sequence). V gave up 8 bases and J gave up 8 bases, with 24 bases separating them. The CDR3 extends over 14 amino acids. The CDR3 region is CARSFGQKSYGYTF. CDR3 DNA: TGTGCCCGCTCATTCGGACAGAAAAGTTACGGCTACACCTTC.

This clone was detected a few times. The chain is built from TRBV30 and TRBJ1-5; 7 nucleotides match TRBD1. Germline V lookup: CDR1 GTSNPN, CDR2 SVGIG (reference sequence). Trimming at V came to 4 bases and at J to 8 bases, leaving 8 bases not matched to a gene. This CDR3 spans 13 amino acids. DNA for the CDR3: TGTGCCTGGAACGACAGGGCATCGGAGCCCCAGCATTTT. Protein sequence: CAWNDRASEPQHF.

This chain's CDR3 is CASSDREGRPQHF. As DNA, the CDR3 is TGTGCCAGCAGCGACAGGGAAGGAAGACCCCAGCATTTT. The rearrangement joins TRBV6-6 to TRBJ1-5; 7 positions match TRBD1. V was pared by 6 bases and J by 10 bases, with 9 bases of the junction left unmatched. CDR3 length: 13 amino acids. In germline, CDR1 is MNHNY, CDR2 SVGAGI (reference sequence).